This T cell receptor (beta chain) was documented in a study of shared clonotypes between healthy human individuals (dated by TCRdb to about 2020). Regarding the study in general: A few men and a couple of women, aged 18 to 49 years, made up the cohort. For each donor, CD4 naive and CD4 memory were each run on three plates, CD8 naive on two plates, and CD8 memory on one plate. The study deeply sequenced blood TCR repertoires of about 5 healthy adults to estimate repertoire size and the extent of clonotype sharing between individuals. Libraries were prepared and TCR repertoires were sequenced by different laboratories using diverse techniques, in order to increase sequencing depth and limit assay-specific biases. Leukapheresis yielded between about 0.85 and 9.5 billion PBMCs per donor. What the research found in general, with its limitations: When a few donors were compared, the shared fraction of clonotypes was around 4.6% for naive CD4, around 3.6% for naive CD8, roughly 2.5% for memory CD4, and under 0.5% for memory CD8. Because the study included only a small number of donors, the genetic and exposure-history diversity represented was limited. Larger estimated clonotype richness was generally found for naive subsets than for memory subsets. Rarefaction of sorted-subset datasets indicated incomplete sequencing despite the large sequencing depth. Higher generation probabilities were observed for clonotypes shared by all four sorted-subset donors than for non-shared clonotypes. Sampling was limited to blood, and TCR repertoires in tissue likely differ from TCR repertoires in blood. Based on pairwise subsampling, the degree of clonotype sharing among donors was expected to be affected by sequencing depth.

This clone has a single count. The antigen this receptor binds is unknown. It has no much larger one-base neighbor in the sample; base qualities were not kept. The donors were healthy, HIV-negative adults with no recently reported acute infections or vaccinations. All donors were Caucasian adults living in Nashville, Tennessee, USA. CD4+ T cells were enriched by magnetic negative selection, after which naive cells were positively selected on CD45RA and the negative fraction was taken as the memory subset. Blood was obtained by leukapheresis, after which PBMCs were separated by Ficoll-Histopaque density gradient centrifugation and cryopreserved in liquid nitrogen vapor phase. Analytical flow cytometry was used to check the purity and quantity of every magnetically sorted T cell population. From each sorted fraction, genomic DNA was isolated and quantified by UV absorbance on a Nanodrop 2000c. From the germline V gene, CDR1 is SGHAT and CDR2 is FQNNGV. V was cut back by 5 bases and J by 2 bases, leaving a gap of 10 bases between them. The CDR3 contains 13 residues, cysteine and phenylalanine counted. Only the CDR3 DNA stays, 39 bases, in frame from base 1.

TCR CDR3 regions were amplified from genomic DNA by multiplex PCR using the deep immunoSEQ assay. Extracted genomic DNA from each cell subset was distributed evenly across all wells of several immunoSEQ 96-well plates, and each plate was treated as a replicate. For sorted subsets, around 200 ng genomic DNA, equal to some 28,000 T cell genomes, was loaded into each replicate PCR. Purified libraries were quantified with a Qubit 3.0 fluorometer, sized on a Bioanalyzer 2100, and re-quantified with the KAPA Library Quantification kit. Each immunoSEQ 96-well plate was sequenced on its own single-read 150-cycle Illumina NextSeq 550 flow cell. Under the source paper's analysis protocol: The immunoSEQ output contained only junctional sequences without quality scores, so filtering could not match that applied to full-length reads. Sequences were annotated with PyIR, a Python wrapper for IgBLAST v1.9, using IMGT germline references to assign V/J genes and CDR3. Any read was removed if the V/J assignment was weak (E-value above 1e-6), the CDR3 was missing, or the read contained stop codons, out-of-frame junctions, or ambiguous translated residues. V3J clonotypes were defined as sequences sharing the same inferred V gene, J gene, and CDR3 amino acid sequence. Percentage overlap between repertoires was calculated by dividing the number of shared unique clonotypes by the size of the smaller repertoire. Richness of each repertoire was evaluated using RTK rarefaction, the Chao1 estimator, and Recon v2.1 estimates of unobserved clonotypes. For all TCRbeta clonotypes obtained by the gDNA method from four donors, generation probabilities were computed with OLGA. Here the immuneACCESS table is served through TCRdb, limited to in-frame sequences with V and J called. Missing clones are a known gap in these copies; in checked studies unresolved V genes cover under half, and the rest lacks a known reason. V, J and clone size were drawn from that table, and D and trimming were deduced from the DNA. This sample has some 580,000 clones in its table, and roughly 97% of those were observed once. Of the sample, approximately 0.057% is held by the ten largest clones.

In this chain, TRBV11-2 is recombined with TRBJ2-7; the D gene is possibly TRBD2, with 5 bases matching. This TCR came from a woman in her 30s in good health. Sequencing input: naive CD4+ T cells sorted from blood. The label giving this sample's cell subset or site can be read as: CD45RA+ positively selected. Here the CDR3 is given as CASSGESTYEQYF. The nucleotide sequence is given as TGTGCCAGCAGCGGGGAGTCCACCTACGAGCAGTACTTC.